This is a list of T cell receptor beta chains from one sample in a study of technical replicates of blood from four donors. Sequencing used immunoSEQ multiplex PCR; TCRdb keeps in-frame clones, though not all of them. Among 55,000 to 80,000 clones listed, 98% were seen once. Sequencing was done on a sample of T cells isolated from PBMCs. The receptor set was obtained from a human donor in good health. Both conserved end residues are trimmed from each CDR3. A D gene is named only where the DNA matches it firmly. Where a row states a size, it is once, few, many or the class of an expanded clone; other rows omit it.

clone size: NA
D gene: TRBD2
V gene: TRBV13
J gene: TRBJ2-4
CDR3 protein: ASSLGAGASKNIQY

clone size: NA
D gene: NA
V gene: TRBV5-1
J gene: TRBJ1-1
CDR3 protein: ASSSAGLGITEAF

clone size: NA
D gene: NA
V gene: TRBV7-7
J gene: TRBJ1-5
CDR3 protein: ASSLALSGQPQH

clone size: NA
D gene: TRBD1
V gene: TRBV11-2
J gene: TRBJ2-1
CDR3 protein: ASSLGTGQRDNEQF

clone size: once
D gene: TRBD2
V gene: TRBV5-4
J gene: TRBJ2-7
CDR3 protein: ASSRAGGSHEQY

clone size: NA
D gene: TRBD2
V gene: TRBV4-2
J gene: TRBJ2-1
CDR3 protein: ASSQDQLVTSGRVVRNEQF

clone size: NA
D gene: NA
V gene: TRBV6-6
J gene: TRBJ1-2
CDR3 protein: ASSYSEQGSGYT

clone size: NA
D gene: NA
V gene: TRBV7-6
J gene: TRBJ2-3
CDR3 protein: ASTTGGPTDTQY

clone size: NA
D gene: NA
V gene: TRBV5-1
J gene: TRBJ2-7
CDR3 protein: ASSLTGTRSTYEQY

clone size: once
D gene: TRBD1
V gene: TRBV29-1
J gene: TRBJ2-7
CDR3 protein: SVARDRQSYEQY

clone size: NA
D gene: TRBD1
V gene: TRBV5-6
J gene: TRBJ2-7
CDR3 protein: ASRETGGPFWEQY

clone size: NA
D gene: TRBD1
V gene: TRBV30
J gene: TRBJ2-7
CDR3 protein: AWSVLSGTDLSYEQY

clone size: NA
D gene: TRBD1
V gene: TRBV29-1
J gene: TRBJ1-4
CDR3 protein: SAGRDRNEKLF

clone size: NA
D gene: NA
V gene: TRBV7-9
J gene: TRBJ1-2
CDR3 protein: ASSLESGAVAGYT

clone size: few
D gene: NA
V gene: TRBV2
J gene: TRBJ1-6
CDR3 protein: ASCTYSNSPLH

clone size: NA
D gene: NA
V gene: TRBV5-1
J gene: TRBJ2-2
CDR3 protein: ASSLAAGVVRLGELF

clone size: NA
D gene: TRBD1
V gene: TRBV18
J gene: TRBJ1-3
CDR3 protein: ASSPRTGVGNTIY

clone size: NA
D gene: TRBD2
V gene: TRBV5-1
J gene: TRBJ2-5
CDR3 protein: ASSPGLAGGEETQY

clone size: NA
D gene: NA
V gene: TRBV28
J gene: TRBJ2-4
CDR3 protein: ASRGIQGSKNIQY

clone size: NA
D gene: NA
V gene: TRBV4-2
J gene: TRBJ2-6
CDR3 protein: ASSQDGGKGGANVLT

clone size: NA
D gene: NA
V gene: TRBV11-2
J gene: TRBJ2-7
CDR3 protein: ASSFPRRALTYEQY

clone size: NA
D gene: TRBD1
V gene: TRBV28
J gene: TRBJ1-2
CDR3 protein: ASSGTGEYGYT

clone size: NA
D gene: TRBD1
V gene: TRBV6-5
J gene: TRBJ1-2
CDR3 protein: ASSYSPTGGDGYT

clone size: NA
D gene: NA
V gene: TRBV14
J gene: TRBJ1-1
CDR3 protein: ASSQTQARTSMAF

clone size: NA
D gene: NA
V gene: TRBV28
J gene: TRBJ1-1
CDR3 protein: ASSFNWDSTEAF

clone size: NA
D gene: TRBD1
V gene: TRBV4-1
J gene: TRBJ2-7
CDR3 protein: ASSQRQGAYEQY

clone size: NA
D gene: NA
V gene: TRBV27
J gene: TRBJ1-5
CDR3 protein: ASSLSREDQPQH

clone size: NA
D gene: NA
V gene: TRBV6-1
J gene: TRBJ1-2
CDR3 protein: ASSDPSGAIDNYGYT

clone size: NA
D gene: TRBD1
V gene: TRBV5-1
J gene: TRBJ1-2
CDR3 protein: ASSRNRQGYNYGYT

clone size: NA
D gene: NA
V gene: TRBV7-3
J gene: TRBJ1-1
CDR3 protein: ASSLTGRQAGNTEAF

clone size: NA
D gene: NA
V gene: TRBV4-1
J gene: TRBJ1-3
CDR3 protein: ASSQWSVAGVLSSGNTIY

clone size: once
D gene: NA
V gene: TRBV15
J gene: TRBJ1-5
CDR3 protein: ATSRIGVSNQPQH

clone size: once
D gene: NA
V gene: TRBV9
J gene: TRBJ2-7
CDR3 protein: ASSPGGDSLYEQY

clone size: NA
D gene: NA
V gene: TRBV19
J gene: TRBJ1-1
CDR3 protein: ASSIYAVNTEAF

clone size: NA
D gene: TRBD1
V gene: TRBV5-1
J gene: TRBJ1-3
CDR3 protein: ASSSRDSGNTIY

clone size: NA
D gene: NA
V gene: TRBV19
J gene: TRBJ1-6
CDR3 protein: ASSTQWTEDSLNSPLH

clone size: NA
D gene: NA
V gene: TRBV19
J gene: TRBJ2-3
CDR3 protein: ASSIGRLRISTDTQY

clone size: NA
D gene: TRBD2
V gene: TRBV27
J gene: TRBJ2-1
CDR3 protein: ASSGTSGSDEQF

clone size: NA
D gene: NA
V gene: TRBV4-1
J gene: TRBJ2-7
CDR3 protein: ASSQGITASTYEQY

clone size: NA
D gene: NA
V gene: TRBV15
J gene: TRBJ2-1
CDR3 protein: ATSREAYNEQF

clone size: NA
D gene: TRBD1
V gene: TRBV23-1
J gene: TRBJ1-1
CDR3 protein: ASSPRTGSQAF

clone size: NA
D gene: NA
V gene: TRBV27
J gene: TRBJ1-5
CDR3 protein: ASSLWPGSNQPQH

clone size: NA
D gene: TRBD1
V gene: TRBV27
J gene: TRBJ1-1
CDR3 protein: ASSAGDRGTEAF

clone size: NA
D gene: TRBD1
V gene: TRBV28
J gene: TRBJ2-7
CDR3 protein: ASSSTGGKSYEQY

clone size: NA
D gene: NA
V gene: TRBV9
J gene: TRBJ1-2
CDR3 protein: ASSVEPGRAVGYT